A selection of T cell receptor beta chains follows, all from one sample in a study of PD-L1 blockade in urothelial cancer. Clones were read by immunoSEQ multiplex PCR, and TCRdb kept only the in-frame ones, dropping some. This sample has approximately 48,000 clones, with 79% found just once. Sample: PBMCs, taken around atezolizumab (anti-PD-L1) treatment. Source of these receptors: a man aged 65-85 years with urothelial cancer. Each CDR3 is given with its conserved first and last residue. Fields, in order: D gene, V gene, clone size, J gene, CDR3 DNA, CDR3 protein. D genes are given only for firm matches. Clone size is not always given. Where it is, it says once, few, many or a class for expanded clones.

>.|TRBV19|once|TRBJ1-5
TGTGCCAGTAGTATATCGTTTCAGCCCCAGCATTTT
CASSISFQPQHF
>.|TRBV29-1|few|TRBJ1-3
TGCAGCGGGTCCGCGGGAGGTGGAAACACCATATATTTT
CSGSAGGGNTIYF
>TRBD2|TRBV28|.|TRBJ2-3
TGTGCCAGCAGCTGGACTAGCGGGAGGGCCGGAGATACGCAGTATTTT
CASSWTSGRAGDTQYF
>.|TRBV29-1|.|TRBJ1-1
TGCAGCGTTGTACTAACTGAAGCTTTCTTT
CSVVLTEAFF
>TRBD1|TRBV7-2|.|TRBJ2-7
TGTGCCAGCAGCCGCATCCGGGACAGGGGCACCTACGAGCAGTACTTC
CASSRIRDRGTYEQYF
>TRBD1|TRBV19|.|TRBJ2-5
TGTGCCAGTAGCGGCAGGGGGCTTGTCCAAGAGACCCAGTACTTC
CASSGRGLVQETQYF
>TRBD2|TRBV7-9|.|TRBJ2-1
TGTGCCAGCAGCTCACAAGTACTAGCGGGGGGGTACAATGAGCAGTTCTTC
CASSSQVLAGGYNEQFF
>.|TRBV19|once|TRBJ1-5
TGTGCCAGTAGTAAACAGGCGCCTGCCACCAACAATCAGCCCCAGCATTTT
CASSKQAPATNNQPQHF
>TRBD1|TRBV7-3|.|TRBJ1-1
TGTGCCAGCAGCGTAAACAGGGGATTAGATGAAGCTTTCTTT
CASSVNRGLDEAFF
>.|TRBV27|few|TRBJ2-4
TGTGCCAGCAGTTTATCCAGGCAGGGCCGTTCAATTCAGTACTTC
CASSLSRQGRSIQYF
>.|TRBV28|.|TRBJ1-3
TGTGCCAGCACCACTTCTGACAGGCCCTCTGGAAACACCATATATTTT
CASTTSDRPSGNTIYF
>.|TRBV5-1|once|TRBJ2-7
TGCGCCAGCAGCTTAACAGGGTCCGGGGGGGAGCAGTACTTC
CASSLTGSGGEQYF
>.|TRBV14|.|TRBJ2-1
TGTGCCAGCAGCCAAGACAGATACAATGAGCAGTTCTTC
CASSQDRYNEQFF
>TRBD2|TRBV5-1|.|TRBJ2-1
TGCGCCAGCAGCGCCTTAAGCGGGAGCTCCTACAATGAGCAGTTCTTC
CASSALSGSSYNEQFF
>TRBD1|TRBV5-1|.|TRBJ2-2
TGCGCCAGCAGGCCAGGGACAGGACACACCGGGGAGCTGTTTTTT
CASRPGTGHTGELFF
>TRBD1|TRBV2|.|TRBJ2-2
TGTGCCAGCAGTGGACAGGGGTACACCGGGGAGCTGTTTTTT
CASSGQGYTGELFF
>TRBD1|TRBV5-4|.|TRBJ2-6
TGTGCCAGCAGGTCGACAGGGGGCGGTTCTGGGGCCAACGTCCTGACTTTC
CASRSTGGGSGANVLTF